A selection of T cell receptor beta chains follows, all from one sample in a study of T cells in Graves' hyperthyroidism and ophthalmopathy. MiXCR, run by TCRdb on the multiplex PCR reads, gives a single entry per CDR3 protein. The data contain almost 350,000 distinct CDR3 sequences, around 18% of them seen just once; the ten biggest clones take up around a sixth. The sequencing input was blood. All receptors derive from a woman aged 40 to 50 with Graves' ophthalmopathy. Both conserved end residues are part of each CDR3. The D gene is left open where the match is weak. A row's size may be missing; if present it is once, few, many or a size class.

>many|TRBJ1-1|NA|TRBV20-1
CSARDRGGTEAFF
TGCAGTGCTAGAGACAGGGGCGGCACTGAAGCTTTCTTT
>many|TRBJ1-1|NA|TRBV15
CATRKVGRANTEAFF
TGTGCCACCCGAAAAGTGGGACGGGCGAACACTGAAGCTTTCTTT
>many|TRBJ2-7|TRBD2|TRBV20-1
CSARTSGRKRGSYEQYF
TGCAGTGCTAGGACTAGCGGGAGAAAACGTGGGTCCTACGAGCAGTACTTC
>many|TRBJ2-7|TRBD2|TRBV4-1
CASSLAGGREQYF
TGCGCCAGCAGCTTAGCGGGAGGGCGCGAGCAGTACTTC
>many|TRBJ1-2|TRBD1|TRBV5-1
CASSLKQGAEGYTF
TGCGCCAGCAGCTTGAAACAGGGGGCGGAGGGCTACACCTTC
>many|TRBJ2-2|NA|TRBV12-3/TRBV12-4
CASSFVQNTGELFF
TGTGCCAGCAGTTTTGTCCAGAACACCGGGGAGCTGTTTTTT
>many|TRBJ2-2|TRBD2|TRBV25-1
CASRARPLAGNTGELFF
TGTGCCAGCAGAGCAAGGCCACTAGCGGGAAACACCGGGGAGCTGTTTTTT
>many|TRBJ2-6|TRBD1|TRBV6-5
CASSRMTGAGANVLTF
TGTGCCAGCAGTCGGATGACAGGGGCTGGGGCCAACGTCCTGACTTTC
>many|TRBJ2-7|NA|TRBV28
CASSRSGSGGLSYEQYF
TGTGCCAGCAGCCGTTCGGGTAGCGGAGGGCTTTCGTACGAGCAGTACTTC
>many|TRBJ2-2|NA|TRBV6-4
CASRGPKKLTNTGELFF
TGTGCCAGCAGAGGGCCGAAGAAACTAACGAACACCGGGGAGCTGTTTTTT
>NA|TRBJ2-7|TRBD2|TRBV7-2
CASSSGLAGNYEQYF
TGTGCCAGCAGCTCAGGACTAGCGGGCAACTACGAGCAGTACTTC
>many|TRBJ2-7|NA|TRBV28
CASSSLDGDYEQYF
TGTGCCAGCAGTTCCCTGGACGGAGACTACGAGCAGTACTTC
>NA|TRBJ2-5|NA|TRBV28
CASSSRPADFQETQYF
TGTGCCAGCAGCTCTAGACCCGCTGATTTTCAAGAGACCCAGTACTTC
>few|TRBJ2-4|NA|TRBV5-6
CASSDYYGRGPYIQYF
TGTGCCAGCAGCGATTACTACGGGAGAGGACCGTACATTCAGTACTTC
>many|TRBJ2-7|NA|TRBV2
CASTPGGRATYEQYF
TGTGCCAGCACCCCAGGAGGCAGGGCCACCTACGAGCAGTACTTC
>many|TRBJ2-7|TRBD1|TRBV28
CASRIPTGSEQYF
TGTGCCAGCAGAATCCCGACAGGGTCCGAGCAGTACTTC
>NA|TRBJ2-2|TRBD1|TRBV6-2/TRBV6-3
CASSRTGVSTGELFF
TGTGCCAGCAGTCGGACAGGGGTCAGCACCGGGGAGCTGTTTTTT
>many|TRBJ2-4|NA|TRBV28
CASSFRGTKNIQYF
TGTGCCAGCAGTTTTCGGGGGACCAAAAACATTCAGTACTTC
>many|TRBJ2-5|NA|TRBV11-2
CASSREFMETQYF
TGTGCCAGCAGTCGGGAGTTCATGGAGACCCAGTACTTC
>many|TRBJ1-1|TRBD1|TRBV12-5
CASGLEPGTGRTEAFF
TGTGCTAGTGGTTTAGAGCCCGGGACAGGTCGGACTGAAGCTTTCTTT
>many|TRBJ2-7|TRBD2|TRBV13
CASSLRLAGGREQYF
TGTGCCAGCAGCTTACGTCTAGCGGGAGGGCGCGAGCAGTACTTC
>many|TRBJ1-5|NA|TRBV28
CASSKGTPREPQHF
TGTGCCAGCAGTAAAGGGACACCGCGAGAGCCCCAGCATTTT
>NA|TRBJ2-5|NA|TRBV7-3
CASSFPEIGTPRKETQYF
TGTGCCAGCAGCTTCCCTGAAATTGGGACTCCCCGAAAAGAGACCCAGTACTTC
>many|TRBJ2-2|TRBD1|TRBV28
CASSRQGAWTGELFF
TGTGCCAGCAGCCGACAGGGGGCTTGGACCGGGGAGCTGTTTTTT
>NA|TRBJ1-6|TRBD1|TRBV5-1
CASSLGQGSNSPLHF
TGCGCCAGCAGCTTGGGACAGGGGTCTAATTCACCCCTCCACTTT
>NA|TRBJ1-2|NA|TRBV2
CASGIGREINYGYTF
TGTGCCAGCGGGATTGGCAGGGAGATAAACTATGGCTACACCTTC
>many|TRBJ2-7|TRBD2|TRBV6-5
CASSAGTSGSLYEQYF
TGTGCCAGCAGCGCCGGGACTAGCGGGAGTCTTTACGAGCAGTACTTC
>many|TRBJ2-2|NA|TRBV12-3/TRBV12-4
CASTPLQGLTGELFF
TGTGCCAGCACCCCACTACAGGGTCTCACCGGGGAGCTGTTTTTT
>many|TRBJ1-5|TRBD1|TRBV7-8
CASSPGQGVQPQHF
TGTGCCAGCAGCCCGGGACAGGGTGTTCAGCCCCAGCATTTT
>many|TRBJ2-5|TRBD2|TRBV6-1
CASSEGGRAPFETQYF
TGTGCCAGCAGTGAAGGCGGGAGGGCCCCCTTTGAGACCCAGTACTTC
>many|TRBJ2-7|TRBD2|TRBV4-2
CASSPNLAVVRYEQYF
TGTGCCAGCAGCCCCAATCTAGCGGTGGTGAGGTACGAGCAGTACTTC
>many|TRBJ2-7|NA|TRBV20-1
CSAIMVLPEQYF
TGCAGTGCTATCATGGTTTTGCCCGAGCAGTACTTC
>few|TRBJ2-7|NA|TRBV5-1
CASSGPPYEQYF
TGCGCCAGCTCGGGGCCACCCTACGAGCAGTACTTC
>many|TRBJ2-7|NA|TRBV7-2
CASSSSGSTVYEQYF
TGTGCCAGCAGCTCATCGGGAAGCACGGTGTACGAGCAGTACTTC
>many|TRBJ2-3|NA|TRBV12-3/TRBV12-4
CASRPLIAVFTDTQYF
TGTGCCAGCAGGCCCCTGATAGCGGTGTTTACAGATACGCAGTATTTT
>many|TRBJ1-2|TRBD1|TRBV7-8
CASSFPGTDHYGYTF
TGTGCCAGCAGCTTTCCCGGGACAGATCACTATGGCTACACCTTC
>many|TRBJ2-6|NA|TRBV5-1
CASSLDQISGANVLTF
TGCGCCAGCAGCTTGGACCAGATCTCTGGGGCCAACGTCCTGACTTTC
>many|TRBJ2-4|NA|TRBV7-8
CASSATPEGNIQYF
TGTGCCAGCAGCGCGACACCGGAGGGAAACATTCAGTACTTC
>many|TRBJ2-7|NA|TRBV11-2
CASSSQSGNYEQYF
TGTGCCAGCAGCTCACAGTCCGGGAACTACGAGCAGTACTTC
>NA|TRBJ2-2|NA|TRBV19
CASRWGALNTGELFF
TGTGCCAGTAGATGGGGGGCCCTGAACACCGGGGAGCTGTTTTTT
>NA|TRBJ2-5|NA|TRBV4-1
CASSHLGNQETQYF
TGCGCCAGCAGCCACCTAGGGAACCAAGAGACCCAGTACTTC
>NA|TRBJ1-6|NA|TRBV6-1
CASKITERNSPLHF
TGTGCCAGCAAGATAACGGAACGAAATTCACCCCTCCACTTT